Listed here are 28 T cell receptor beta chains from one sample, sequenced in a study of shared clonotypes between healthy human individuals. This table comes from immunoSEQ multiplex PCR, and its TCRdb copy is limited to in-frame clones, with some not included. Among 750,000 to 1,000,000 clones listed, more than 85% were seen once. Naive CD8 populations comprised CD45RO-negative cells positively selected for CCR7, excluding terminally differentiated effector memory CD45RA+ cells. What was sequenced was naive CD8+ T cells sorted from blood. The receptors come from a man aged 25-40 years in good health.

V gene TRBV27 combines with J gene TRBJ2-1; TRBD2 matches 7 bases. The CDR3 is 15 residues long. Looked up from germline, CDR1 is MNHEY and CDR2 is SMNVEV (reference sequence). The V and J ends lost 3 bases and 2 bases, in that order; junction bases with no gene match: 4. CDR3 sequence: CASSFGLGAYNEQFF. The CDR3 DNA reads TGTGCCAGCAGTTTCGGACTAGGAGCCTACAATGAGCAGTTCTTC.

In this sample, this clone turned up once. Other DNA sequences in this sample translate to the same CDR3. The chain recombines TRBV5-5 with TRBJ1-1; no definite D call. The CDR3 has 13 residues. Trimming cost V 0 bases and J 4 bases, with 7 bases left between them. Germline V gene lookup returns CDR1 SGHKS and CDR2 YYEKEE (reference sequence). The CDR3 region is CASSLGEGTEAFF. The CDR3 nucleotides are TGTGCCAGCAGCTTGGGGGAGGGCACTGAAGCTTTCTTT.

This chain links TRBV7-8 with TRBJ2-7; TRBD1 agrees at 7 bases. The germline V gene has CDR1 SGHVS and CDR2 FQNEAQ. The J segment lost 5 bases and the V segment lost 5 bases, leaving 9 bases of the junction unmatched. The CDR3 has 14 amino acids. The DNA for the CDR3 is TGTGCCAGCAGCACCCGACAGGGTAGGCACGAGCAGTACTTC. Translating gives CASSTRQGRHEQYF.

The chain's CDR3 is CASSWRWGSGSGSYEQYF. CDR3 in DNA: TGTGCCAGCAGTTGGAGGTGGGGAAGCGGTAGTGGCTCCTACGAGCAGTACTTC. The V call is TRBV28, the J call TRBJ2-7; TRBD2 is a possible D gene (5 bases). Trimming cost V 4 bases and J 0 bases, with 22 bases left between them. Germline loops: CDR1 MDHEN, CDR2 SYDVKM. The CDR3 extends over 18 amino acids. The full variable domain, completed using reference TRBV28 and TRBJ2-7, is DVKVTQSSRYLVKRTGEKVFLECVQDMDHENMFWYRQDPGLGLRLIYFSYDVKMKEKGDIPEGYSVSREKKERFSLILESASTNQTSMYLCASSWRWGSGSGSYEQYFGPGTRLTVT.

The rearrangement uses TRBV7-9 and TRBJ1-2, with D unresolved. Deletions cut 5 bases from V and 8 bases from J, with 27 bases between. The CDR3 is 17 residues long. Germline V CDR1 and CDR2: SEHNR, FQNEAQ (reference sequence). The CDR3 region is CASSPLQPRSPGYGYTF. The DNA for the CDR3 is TGTGCCAGCAGCCCTCTCCAACCCCGTAGTCCCGGTTACGGCTACACCTTC.

This clone was observed a few times. This chain connects TRBV15 to TRBJ1-2; D gene unclear. Trimming removed 0 bases from V and 8 bases from J, with 13 bases in between. This CDR3 region has 14 residues. Germline V gene data show CDR1 as LNHNV and CDR2 as YYDKDF (reference sequence). The CDR3, as DNA: TGTGCCACCAGCAGAGAGAGTGCTGGGCACGGCTACACCTTC. This gives the protein CATSRESAGHGYTF.

The J gene is TRBJ2-1, the V gene TRBV30, with 8 bases matching TRBD1. Unmatched junction bases numbered 14, after V lost 0 bases and J lost 7 bases. The CDR3 length is 17 residues. CDR1 GTSNPN and CDR2 SVGIG come from the germline V gene (reference sequence). The CDR3 bases are TGTGCCTGGAGTGTAACCAGGGGGCAGTCTAGTAGAAATGAGCAGTTCTTC. It is translated as CAWSVTRGQSSRNEQFF.

V is TRBV14 and J is TRBJ2-3; D is undetermined. V gave up 7 bases and J gave up 4 bases, with 15 bases separating them. The length of the CDR3 is 14 residues. Germline values: CDR1 SGHDN, CDR2 FVKESK. The CDR3 loop reads CASIGSDAPDTQYF. CDR3 nucleotides: TGTGCCAGCATAGGATCGGATGCCCCAGATACGCAGTATTTT.

The chain couples TRBV10-1 to TRBJ2-7; D perhaps matches TRBD2 (5 bases). The CDR3 covers 13 residues. CDR1 and CDR2 from the germline V gene are WNHNN and SYGVQD (reference sequence). V dropped 4 bases and J dropped 6 bases, with 13 bases sitting between them. The CDR3: CASSGTARGEQYF. CDR3 in DNA: TGCGCCAGCAGTGGAACAGCTCGGGGCGAGCAGTACTTC.

This rearrangement joins TRBV27 to TRBJ1-5; D not certain. V lost 3 bases and J 2 bases, leaving 11 bases between the germline ends. The CDR3 is 15 amino acids. Germline V gene data show CDR1 as MNHEY and CDR2 as SMNVEV (reference sequence). This CDR3 is CASSFRAGRNQPQHF. Here the CDR3 DNA reads TGTGCCAGCAGTTTTCGCGCAGGTCGCAATCAGCCCCAGCATTTT.

V usage is TRBV4-1 and J usage is TRBJ2-1, with 7 nucleotides matching TRBD2. Germline assignment: CDR1 MGHRA and CDR2 YSYEKL. The CDR3 covers 17 residues. The trim removed 4 bases at V and 0 bases at J, leaving 9 bases unmatched. The CDR3 nucleotides read TGCGCCAGCAGCCCAGACCCTCTAGCGGACTCCTACAATGAGCAGTTCTTC. Protein sequence: CASSPDPLADSYNEQFF.

This clone has a handful of counts. The same CDR3 can be traced to other DNA sequences in this sample. J is TRBJ2-5 and V is TRBV27; the D gene is possibly TRBD2 (5 bases). The V end was cut by 1 base, the J end by 5 bases, with 11 bases between. The CDR3 loop spans 14 amino acids. Germline loops: CDR1 MNHEY, CDR2 SMNVEV (reference sequence). The CDR3, as DNA: TGTGCCAGCAGTTTATTAGGAGGTGGGGAGACCCAGTACTTC. As protein: CASSLLGGGETQYF.

V and J are TRBV5-8 and TRBJ2-3; 8 bases match TRBD2. After removal of 1 base from V and 5 bases from J, the junction contained 3 bases not matched to a gene. CDR1 is SGHTS, CDR2 YDEGEE, per germline. The CDR3 runs 14 residues. This CDR3 reads CASSLPAGEDTQYF. CDR3 sequence (DNA): TGTGCCAGCAGCTTGCCAGCGGGAGAAGATACGCAGTATTTT.

This rearrangement joins TRBV11-2 to TRBJ1-2, with unresolved D. Per germline, CDR1 SGHAT and CDR2 FQNNGV. Trimming removed 5 bases at V and 2 bases at J, with 18 bases between. This CDR3 spans 16 amino acids. CDR3 region: CASSPGPSSPNYGYTF. The CDR3 DNA reads TGTGCCAGCAGCCCGGGCCCTTCTTCCCCCAACTATGGCTACACCTTC. The full variable domain, in which reference TRBV11-2 and TRBJ1-2 provide the parts outside the CDR3, is EAGVAQSPRYKIIEKRQSVAFWCNPISGHATLYWYQQILGQGPKLLIQFQNNGVVDDSQLPKDRFSAERLKGVDSTLKIQPAKLEDSAVYLCASSPGPSSPNYGYTFGSGTRLTVV.

The chain carries TRBV11-2 and TRBJ2-7; 7 nucleotides agree with TRBD2. J lost 4 bases, V lost 5 bases, and 11 bases had no gene match. Germline V lookup: CDR1 SGHAT, CDR2 FQNNGV. CDR3 length equals 15 residues. The CDR3 DNA reads as TGTGCCAGCAGCATCCCAAGGCGCGGGAGTTACGAGCAGTACTTC. This gives the protein CASSIPRRGSYEQYF.

The chain joins TRBV9 to TRBJ2-1, with D uncertain. V was pared by 0 bases and J by 6 bases, with 16 bases between. The CDR3 loop spans 16 amino acids. Germline CDR1 and CDR2: SGDLS and YYNGEE. CDR3 DNA: TGTGCCAGCAGCGTAGGGAAGTTGTTAGTTCTCAATGAGCAGTTCTTC. Protein sequence: CASSVGKLLVLNEQFF.

The chain uses TRBV21-1 and TRBJ2-7; TRBD2 reflects the table's D call only, with no check against the DNA. TRBV21-1 is flagged as a pseudogene. CDR3 size: 16 residues. CDR3 loop: CASSKVALAGSYEQYF. The CDR3, as DNA: TGTGCCAGCAGCAAAGTGGCGCTAGCGGGTTCCTACGAGCAGTACTTC.

The chain links TRBV11-2 to TRBJ2-1; either TRBD1 or TRBD2 may fit D (7 bases each). V was trimmed by 4 bases and J by 6 bases, leaving 25 bases between them. Per germline, CDR1 SGHAT and CDR2 FQNNGV. This CDR3 comprises 18 residues. In DNA, the CDR3 is TGTGCCAGCAGCTCACCCCGGGGAGGGACAGTTTCACCCAATGAGCAGTTCTTC. It codes for CASSSPRGGTVSPNEQFF.

The CDR3 DNA reads as TGTGCCAGCATTAGACAAGATGGAAACACCATATATTTT. Translated, it gives CASIRQDGNTIYF. This sequence joins TRBV6-1 and TRBJ1-3; unclear D gene. Germline loops: CDR1 MNHNS, CDR2 SASEGT. The V end was cut by 7 bases, the J end by 3 bases, with 10 bases between. The CDR3 runs to 13 residues.

The rearrangement uses TRBV28 and TRBJ2-2; 13 bases agree with TRBD2. This CDR3 has 17 amino acids. Germline V lookup: CDR1 MDHEN, CDR2 SYDVKM. The V gene end was trimmed by 5 bases and the J gene end by 4 bases; junction bases not matched to a gene: 7. CDR3 protein: CASSPRTSGSVTGELFF. CDR3 DNA: TGTGCCAGCAGTCCCAGGACTAGCGGGAGCGTCACCGGGGAGCTGTTTTTT.

This sequence joins TRBV27 and TRBJ1-5; D is possibly TRBD1 (6 bases). The V and J ends lost 5 bases and 0 bases respectively, with 14 bases between them. The CDR3 is 16 residues long. The V gene's germline CDR1 is MNHEY and CDR2 SMNVEV (reference sequence). The CDR3 DNA reads TGTGCCAGCAGTGAGGGGACACAATATAGCAATCAGCCCCAGCATTTT. Residues: CASSEGTQYSNQPQHF.

A word on this clone: The same CDR3 can be traced to other DNA sequences in this sample. J is TRBJ2-6 and V is TRBV19; D uncertain. Trimming took 2 bases from V and 0 from J, leaving 5 bases between them. This CDR3 is built from 15 residues. Germline V CDR1 and CDR2: LNHDA, SQIVND (reference sequence). CDR3 residues: CASSIQGSGANVLTF. CDR3 sequence (DNA): TGTGCCAGTAGTATACAAGGCTCTGGGGCCAACGTCCTGACTTTC.

This sequence joins TRBV4-2 and TRBJ2-7; D ambiguous. Trimming shortened V by 4 bases and J by 3 bases, and 19 bases separated the two germline ends. Germline V gene data show CDR1 as LGHNA and CDR2 as YNFKEQ. The CDR3 is made up of 16 amino acids. CDR3 nucleotides: TGTGCCAGCAGCCCGTCGGCTGGAGTCTTAAGCTACGAGCAGTACTTC. Its translation is CASSPSAGVLSYEQYF.

CDR3 sequence reads: CASRPPGDEAFF. In DNA, the CDR3 is TGTGCCAGCAGACCCCCGGGGGACGAAGCTTTCTTT. This chain joins TRBV7-6 and TRBJ1-1; maybe TRBD1 (5 bases). The CDR3 loop spans 12 amino acids. The V gene lost 6 bases and the J gene lost 8 bases, with 13 bases spanning the gap. The germline V gene has CDR1 SGHVS and CDR2 FNYEAQ.

The V gene is TRBV29-1, the J gene TRBJ2-7; TRBD1 matches at 7 bases. J lost 0 bases, V lost 7 bases, and 6 bases had no gene match. The germline gives CDR1 SQVTM, CDR2 ANQGSEA. CDR3 length: 13 amino acids. DNA for the CDR3: TGCAGCGCTGCACAGGGGTCCTCCTACGAGCAGTACTTC. It is translated as CSAAQGSSYEQYF.

The V gene is TRBV4-1, the J gene TRBJ2-7; unclear D gene. With 4 bases removed from V and 6 bases from J, the gap between germline ends came to 13 bases. The CDR3 runs to 13 residues. CDR1 and CDR2 from the germline V gene are MGHRA and YSYEKL. As DNA, the CDR3 is TGCGCCAGCAGCCCCCCCCGAGCAGGCGAGCAGTACTTC. Protein product: CASSPPRAGEQYF.

The CDR3 bases are TGTGCCAGCAGTTCCCTCGGAGGGGAGCTGTTTTTT. Its translation: CASSSLGGELFF. The chain recombines TRBV27 with TRBJ2-2, with unresolved D. The CDR3 runs to 12 residues. Trimming took 4 bases from V and 8 from J, leaving 8 bases between them. Germline loops: CDR1 MNHEY, CDR2 SMNVEV (reference sequence).

Notes on this clone: Other DNA sequences of this sample code for an identical CDR3. The chain recombines TRBV9 with TRBJ2-7; possibly TRBD2 for D (6 bases). V lost 0 bases, J lost 6 bases, and 10 bases lay in between. CDR1 SGDLS and CDR2 YYNGEE come from the germline V gene. This CDR3 region has 13 residues. The CDR3 loop reads CASSVGGGSEQYF. CDR3 bases: TGTGCCAGCAGCGTAGGTGGGGGGTCCGAGCAGTACTTC.